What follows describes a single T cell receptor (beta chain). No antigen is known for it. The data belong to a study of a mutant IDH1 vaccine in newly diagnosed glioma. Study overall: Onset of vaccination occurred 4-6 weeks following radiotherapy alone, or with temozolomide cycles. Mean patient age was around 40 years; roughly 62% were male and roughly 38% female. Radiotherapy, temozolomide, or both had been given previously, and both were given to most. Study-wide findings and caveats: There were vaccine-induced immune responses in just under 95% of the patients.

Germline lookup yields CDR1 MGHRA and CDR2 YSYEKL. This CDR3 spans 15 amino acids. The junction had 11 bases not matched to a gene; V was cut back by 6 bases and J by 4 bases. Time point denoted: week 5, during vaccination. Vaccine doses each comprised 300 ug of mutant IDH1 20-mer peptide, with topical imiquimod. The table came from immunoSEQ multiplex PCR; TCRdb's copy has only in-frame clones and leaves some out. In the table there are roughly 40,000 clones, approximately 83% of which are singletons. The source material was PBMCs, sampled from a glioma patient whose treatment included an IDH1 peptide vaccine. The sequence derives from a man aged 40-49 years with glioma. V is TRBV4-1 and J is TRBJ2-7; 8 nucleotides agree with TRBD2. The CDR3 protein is CASSALAGIIYEQYF. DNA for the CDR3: TGCGCCAGCAGTGCTTTAGCGGGGATCATATACGAGCAGTACTTC.